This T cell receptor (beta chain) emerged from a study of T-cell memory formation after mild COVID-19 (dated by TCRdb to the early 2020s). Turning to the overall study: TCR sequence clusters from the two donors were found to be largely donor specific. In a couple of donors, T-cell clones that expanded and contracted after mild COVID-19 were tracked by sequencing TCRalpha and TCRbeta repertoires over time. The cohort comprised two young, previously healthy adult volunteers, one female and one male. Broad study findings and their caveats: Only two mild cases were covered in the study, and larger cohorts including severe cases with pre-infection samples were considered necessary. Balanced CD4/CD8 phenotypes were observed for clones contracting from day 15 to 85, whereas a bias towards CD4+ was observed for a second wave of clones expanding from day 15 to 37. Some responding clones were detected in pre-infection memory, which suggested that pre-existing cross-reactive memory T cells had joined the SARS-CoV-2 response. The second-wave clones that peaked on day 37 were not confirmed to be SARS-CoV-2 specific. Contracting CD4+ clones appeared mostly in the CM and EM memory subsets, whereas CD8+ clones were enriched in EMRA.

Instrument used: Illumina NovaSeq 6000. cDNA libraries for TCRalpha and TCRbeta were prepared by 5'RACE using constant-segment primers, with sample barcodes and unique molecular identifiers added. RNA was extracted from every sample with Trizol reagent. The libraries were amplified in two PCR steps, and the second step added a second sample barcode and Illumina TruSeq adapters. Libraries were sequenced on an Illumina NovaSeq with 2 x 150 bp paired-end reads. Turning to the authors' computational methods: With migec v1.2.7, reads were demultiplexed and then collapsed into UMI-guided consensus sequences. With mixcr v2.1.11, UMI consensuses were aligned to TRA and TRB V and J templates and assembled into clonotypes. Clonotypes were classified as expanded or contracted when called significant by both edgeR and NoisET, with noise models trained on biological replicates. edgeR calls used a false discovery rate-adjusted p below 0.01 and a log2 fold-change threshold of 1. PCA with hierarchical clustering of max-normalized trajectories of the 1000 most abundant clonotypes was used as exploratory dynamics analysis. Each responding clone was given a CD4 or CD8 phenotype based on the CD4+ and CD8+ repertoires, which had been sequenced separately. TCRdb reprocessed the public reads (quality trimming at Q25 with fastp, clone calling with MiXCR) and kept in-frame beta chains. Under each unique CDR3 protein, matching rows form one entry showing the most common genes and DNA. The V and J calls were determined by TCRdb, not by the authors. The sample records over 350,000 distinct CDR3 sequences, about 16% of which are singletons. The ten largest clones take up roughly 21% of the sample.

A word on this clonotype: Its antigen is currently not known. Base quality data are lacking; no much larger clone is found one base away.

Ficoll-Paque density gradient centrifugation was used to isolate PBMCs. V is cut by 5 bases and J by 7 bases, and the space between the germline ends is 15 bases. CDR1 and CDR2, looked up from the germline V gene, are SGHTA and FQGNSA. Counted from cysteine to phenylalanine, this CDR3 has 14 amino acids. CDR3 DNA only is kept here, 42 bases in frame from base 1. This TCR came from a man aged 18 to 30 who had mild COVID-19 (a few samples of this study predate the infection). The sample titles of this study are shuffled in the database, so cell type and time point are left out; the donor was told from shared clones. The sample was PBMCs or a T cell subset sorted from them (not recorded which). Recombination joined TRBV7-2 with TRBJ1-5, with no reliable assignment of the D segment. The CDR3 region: CASSLDGLGQPQHF. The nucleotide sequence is TGTGCCAGCAGCCTCGATGGGTTAGGGCAGCCCCAGCATTTT.